These T cell receptor beta chains were read from a single sample in a study of early T cells in non-severe SARS-CoV-2 infection. From the 5' RACE reads, TCRdb called clonotypes with MiXCR, one entry per CDR3 protein. Of tens of thousands of distinct CDR3 sequences in the sample, almost 7.5% are singletons; the top ten hold more than 7.5%. Sequenced input: whole blood. These receptors originate from an adult who was a healthcare worker with PCR-confirmed SARS-CoV-2 infection or an uninfected control (not recorded which). Each CDR3 is given with its conserved first and last residue. Each record gives: J gene, clone size, D gene, V gene, CDR3 DNA, CDR3 protein. D genes are given only for firm matches. The listing skips clone size in some rows; elsewhere it reads once, few, many or a size class.

TRBJ2-2,many,TRBD1,TRBV6-2/TRBV6-3,TGTGCCAGCAGTTACCACAGGGGGATGACCGGGGAGCTGTTTTTT,CASSYHRGMTGELFF
TRBJ1-1,many,-,TRBV7-2,TGTGCCAGCAGCTTAGCGTGGGTCTCTGAAGCTTTCTTT,CASSLAWVSEAFF
TRBJ1-1,many,TRBD1,TRBV12-3/TRBV12-4,TGTGCCAGCAGCCGCACAGGGGGCCTAGGAGCTTTCTTT,CASSRTGGLGAFF
TRBJ2-7,few,TRBD1,TRBV5-1,TGCGCCAGCAGCTTGGGAGTATTGACAGGGTCTACCTACGAGCAGTACTTC,CASSLGVLTGSTYEQYF
TRBJ1-4,-,-,TRBV9,TGTGCCAGCAGCGTAGAATGGGATTCAAAACTGTTTTTT,CASSVEWDSKLFF
TRBJ1-5,-,TRBD1,TRBV6-2/TRBV6-3,TGTGCCAGCAGGGCCGGGACAGGGGGCGAGGCACATCAGCCCCAGCATTTT,CASRAGTGGEAHQPQHF
TRBJ2-7,many,-,TRBV11-2,TGTGCCAGCAGCCCCGACCTAATCGCCCACTACGAGCAGTACTTC,CASSPDLIAHYEQYF
TRBJ1-1,-,-,TRBV20-1,TGCAGTGCACGCCAGGGCAACACTGAAGCTTTCTTT,CSARQGNTEAFF
TRBJ1-2,few,-,TRBV20-1,TGCAGTGCTAGAGATCCAGGGGACTATGGCTACACCTTC,CSARDPGDYGYTF
TRBJ1-1,few,-,TRBV20-1,TGCAGTGCTAGAGATCTCAGTGGCACTGAAGCTTTCTTT,CSARDLSGTEAFF
TRBJ2-1,few,TRBD1,TRBV11-3,TGTGCCAGCAGCCCCGGACAGGGGACCTACAATGAGCAGTTCTTC,CASSPGQGTYNEQFF
TRBJ2-3,few,-,TRBV20-1,TGCAGTGCGATCCGGGGGACCATTGGGTTATGGTCGGCTAGCACAGATACGCAGTATTTT,CSAIRGTIGLWSASTDTQYF
TRBJ1-1,many,-,TRBV4-3,TGCGCCAGCAGCCAAGATCGTAGACAGATGAACACTGAAGCTTTCTTT,CASSQDRRQMNTEAFF
TRBJ2-2,few,-,TRBV6-5,TGTGCCAGCAGTTCCCAACTCCGACAGGCTAACACCGGGGAGCTGTTTTTT,CASSSQLRQANTGELFF
TRBJ2-1,many,-,TRBV20-1,TGCAGTGCTCAAAGTCGAGGGTCCCAGTCTAATGAGCAGTTCTTC,CSAQSRGSQSNEQFF
TRBJ1-2,few,-,TRBV4-2,TGTGCCAGCAGCCAAGGTACAATGACTCTTAAGGGCTATGGCTACACCTTC,CASSQGTMTLKGYGYTF
TRBJ2-7,few,-,TRBV7-3,TGTGCCAGCAGCTTCGACGGGACACCCTCCTACGAGCAGTACTTC,CASSFDGTPSYEQYF
TRBJ2-7,few,-,TRBV20-1,TGCAGTGCTAGTTTGTCGAACTACGAGCAGTACTTC,CSASLSNYEQYF
TRBJ2-3,few,-,TRBV23-1,TGCGCCAGCTCAGTCTTTGGGGTCGTGGTAGATACGCAGTATTTT,CASSVFGVVVDTQYF
TRBJ2-7,many,TRBD1,TRBV28,TGTGCCAGCAGTTTATGGGGACAGGGCTCCTACGAGCAGTACTTC,CASSLWGQGSYEQYF
TRBJ2-2,many,-,TRBV27,TGTGCCAGCAGTCCCCGATCCATAGGCGGGGAGCTGTTTTTT,CASSPRSIGGELFF
TRBJ2-7,many,-,TRBV20-1,TGCAGTGGGTTCGGGTCGTACTCCTACGAGCAGTACTTC,CSGFGSYSYEQYF
TRBJ2-7,-,-,TRBV5-6,TGTGCCAGCAGCTTGGTCGGCAAGCGGCTGAGCTACGAGCAGTACTTC,CASSLVGKRLSYEQYF
TRBJ1-5,-,TRBD1,TRBV15,TGTGCCACCAGCAGAGGGACAGGGGGCGCGGATCAGCCCCAGCATTTT,CATSRGTGGADQPQHF
TRBJ1-1,few,-,TRBV2,TGTGCCAGCATCGTCGGGGGGCTGCGAGCTTTCTTT,CASIVGGLRAFF
TRBJ1-2,many,-,TRBV7-9,TGTGCCAGCAGCTTCCAGGGGCCCTATGGCTACACCTTC,CASSFQGPYGYTF
TRBJ2-7,few,-,TRBV20-1,TGCAGTGCTAGAGTCCGGACCTACGAGCAGTACTTC,CSARVRTYEQYF
TRBJ1-5,few,-,TRBV20-1,TGCAGTGCTAGTGTGTCTCAGCCCCAGCATTTT,CSASVSQPQHF
TRBJ2-3,few,-,TRBV20-1,TGCAGTGCTAGAGCGACTCAGGGGCAGGGCGCTAGCACAGATACGCAGTATTTT,CSARATQGQGASTDTQYF
TRBJ1-5,-,-,TRBV4-3,TGCGCCAGCAGCCAAGAGCAGGGGCGAGGGAATCAGCCCCAGCATTTT,CASSQEQGRGNQPQHF
TRBJ1-2,-,-,TRBV30,TGTGCCTGGAGTGGGAGCTTCCCGGATGGCTACACCTTC,CAWSGSFPDGYTF
TRBJ2-7,-,-,TRBV7-9,TGTGCCAGCAGCCTTTCGTTTGCCCCTTCCTACGAGCAGTACTTC,CASSLSFAPSYEQYF
TRBJ2-1,-,-,TRBV6-6,TGTGCCAGCAGTTACCCCCCCAATGAGCAGTTCTTC,CASSYPPNEQFF
TRBJ2-5,few,TRBD2,TRBV4-3,TGCGCCAGCAGCCACACCGGACTAGGCCAAGAGACCCAGTACTTC,CASSHTGLGQETQYF
TRBJ2-3,many,TRBD2,TRBV28,TGTGCCAGCAGTGGTGCTCAGCGGGGAGATACGCAGTATTTT,CASSGAQRGDTQYF
TRBJ1-2,few,-,TRBV4-1,TGCGCCAGCAGCCAAATGGAGGGCCTCTATGGCTACACCTTC,CASSQMEGLYGYTF
TRBJ2-7,many,-,TRBV19,TGTGCCAGTAGCCCCCGAGAAGGGCTAGGATACGAGCAGTACTTC,CASSPREGLGYEQYF